The 19 T cell receptor beta chains below come from one sample, sequenced in a study of T cell repertoires in cytomegalovirus infection. Using its own MiXCR run on the reads, TCRdb lists one record per CDR3 protein. This sample carries roughly 640,000 distinct CDR3 sequences, roughly 26% of them seen once, and the ten largest clones take 7% to 9%. Material: CD8+ T cells from PBMCs. The receptors were gathered from a human donor in good health (CMV status not recorded). Some clones in this sample may be carry-over from other donors' samples.

Only a few counts were recorded for this clonotype. The chain combines TRBV20-1 with TRBJ1-2; TRBD1 matches at 7 bases. The germline V gene has CDR1 DFQATT and CDR2 SNEGSKA (reference sequence). The CDR3 loop spans 17 amino acids. The ends lost 1 base at V and 4 bases at J; junction bases unmatched: 15. CDR3 amino acids: CSARADREGIESYGYTF. The DNA of the CDR3 is TGCAGTGCTAGAGCCGACAGGGAAGGGATCGAGAGCTATGGCTACACCTTC.

Of note for this clonotype: One junction end does not reproduce the germline sequence, and a read error may be involved. This chain connects TRBV19 to TRBJ1-6; D is perhaps TRBD1 (5 bases). The CDR3 extends over 16 amino acids. Per the germline V gene, CDR1 is LNHDA and CDR2 is SQIVND (reference sequence). The CDR3 loop is CVSGAIPGRDNSPLHF. The DNA of the CDR3 is TGTGTCAGTGGCGCCATTCCCGGCAGGGACAATTCACCCCTCCACTTT.

The chain couples TRBV4-1 to TRBJ2-5, with 11 bases that match TRBD2. CDR1 and CDR2 (germline): MGHRA, YSYEKL. With 2 bases clipped from V and 0 bases from J, the junction kept 2 bases outside the gene matches. This CDR3 spans 16 amino acids. CDR3 loop: CASSQRLAGYQETQYF. The CDR3, as DNA: TGCGCCAGCAGCCAACGACTAGCGGGATACCAAGAGACCCAGTACTTC.

The chain uses TRBV6-4 and TRBJ2-1; TRBD2 matches at 14 bases. Germline V lookup: CDR1 MRHNA, CDR2 SNTAGT. The junction had 5 bases not matched to a gene; V was cut back by 5 bases and J by 8 bases. This CDR3 comprises 15 residues. The CDR3 DNA sequence: TGTGCCAGCAGTCGACTAGCGGGGGGGCCAGATGAGCAGTTCTTC. It encodes CASSRLAGGPDEQFF.

The rearrangement joins TRBV6-6 to TRBJ2-2; 9 nucleotides agree with TRBD1. Germline CDR1 and CDR2: MNHNY and SVGAGI (reference sequence). After removal of 2 bases from V and 4 bases from J, the junction contained 5 bases not matched to a gene. This CDR3 is 16 amino acids long. The CDR3 sequence is CASSYGTGGVTGELFF. Here the CDR3 DNA reads TGTGCCAGCAGTTACGGAACAGGGGGCGTCACCGGGGAGCTGTTTTTT.

This clonotype came up a few times. The chain carries TRBV6-4 and TRBJ2-7; 9 nucleotides line up with TRBD1. This CDR3 is 12 amino acids long. Germline V gives CDR1 MRHNA, CDR2 SNTAGT. The CDR3: CASSDPDRGQGV. As DNA, the CDR3 is TGTGCCAGCAGTGACCCGGACAGGGGACAAGGCGTC.

The chain links TRBV10-3 to TRBJ2-2; 8 nucleotides match TRBD1. V lost 3 bases to trimming and J lost 3 bases; unmatched junction nucleotides: 3. CDR1 ENHRY and CDR2 SYGVKD come from the germline V gene. There are 15 residues in the CDR3. DNA of the CDR3: TGTGCCATCAGTGACAGGGACAGGTACACCGGGGAGCTGTTTTTT. Translated: CAISDRDRYTGELFF.

This clonotype has more than one count but fewer than ten. The V gene is TRBV11-3, the J gene TRBJ2-5, with D possibly being TRBD1 or TRBD2 (6 bases each). Germline V gene lookup returns CDR1 SGHNT and CDR2 YENEEA. The CDR3 spans 15 residues. The V end lost 5 bases, the J end lost 2 bases, and 15 bases lay between the germline ends. CDR3 sequence: CASSPTGADQETQYF. CDR3 nucleotides: TGTGCCAGCAGCCCCACGGGGGCAGATCAAGAGACCCAGTACTTC.

The table lists this clonotype with many counts. This chain links TRBV7-9 with TRBJ1-4; D is unclear. The germline gives CDR1 SEHNR, CDR2 FQNEAQ (reference sequence). CDR3 size: 17 residues. V lost 1 base and J lost 0, with 12 bases in between. CDR3: CASSLGKGLATNEKLFF. CDR3 in DNA: TGTGCCAGCAGCTTAGGAAAGGGCCTGGCAACTAATGAAAAACTGTTTTTT.

On this clonotype itself: A much bigger clone sits one base away, suggesting this may be a read error. This chain joins TRBV5-6 and TRBJ2-5; 8 nucleotides agree with TRBD2. Trimming took 4 bases from V and 3 from J; bases not matched to a gene: 2. The CDR3 covers 13 residues. Per the germline V gene, CDR1 is SGHDT and CDR2 is YYEEEE. The CDR3 coding sequence is TGTGCCAGCAGCGGAGCGGGGGAAGAGACCCAGTACTTC. It codes for CASSGAGEETQYF.

This chain's CDR3 is CASSFFQGDGEQFF. For the CDR3, the DNA is TGCGCCAGCAGCTTTTTCCAGGGCGACGGTGAGCAGTTCTTC. This rearrangement joins TRBV5-1 to TRBJ2-1, with D perhaps matching TRBD1 (5 bases). Trimming took off 2 bases at V and 9 bases at J, with 15 bases between the two ends. Germline assignment: CDR1 SGHRS and CDR2 YFSETQ. The CDR3 covers 14 residues.

At least ten counts were recorded for this clonotype. The chain links TRBV7-9 to TRBJ2-4; D is perhaps TRBD1 (6 bases). CDR1 and CDR2 from the germline V gene are SEHNR and FQNEAQ (reference sequence). This CDR3 spans 15 amino acids. Trimming removed 3 bases from V and 0 bases from J, with 9 bases in between. The CDR3 spells CASSFGTQAKNIQYF. The CDR3 nucleotides are TGTGCCAGCAGCTTCGGGACACAAGCCAAAAACATTCAGTACTTC.

The V and J genes are TRBV29-1 and TRBJ1-2; D uncertain. The germline V gene encodes CDR1 SQVTM and CDR2 ANQGSEA. The CDR3 sequence is 11 residues long. V gave up 5 bases and J gave up 5 bases, with 9 bases separating them. The CDR3 DNA reads TGCAGCGTTAGTACACGATATGGCTACACCTTC. This codes for CSVSTRYGYTF.

V and J are TRBV5-1 and TRBJ1-3; D is possibly TRBD1 (6 bases). There are 15 residues in the CDR3. V was pared by 1 base and J by 3 bases, with 11 bases between. CDR1 is SGHRS, CDR2 YFSETQ, per germline. The CDR3 DNA reads as TGCGCCAGCAGCTTGACAGGGTACCGTGGAAACACCATATATTTT. It translates to CASSLTGYRGNTIYF.

The chain joins TRBV2 to TRBJ2-7; TRBD2 is a possible D gene (7 bases). Germline CDR1 and CDR2: SNHLY and FYNNEI. This CDR3 is built from 14 residues. Trimming left V 6 bases short and J 3 bases short, with 15 bases between. The CDR3 spells CASRNWGGLYEQYF. The CDR3, as DNA: TGTGCCAGCAGGAACTGGGGGGGCCTCTACGAGCAGTACTTC.

The genes are TRBV7-9 and TRBJ2-3; 7 bases fit TRBD1. V shed 4 bases, J shed 3 bases, and the junction held 10 bases outside the gene matches. The germline gives CDR1 SEHNR, CDR2 FQNEAQ (reference sequence). The CDR3 sequence is 16 residues long. CDR3 coding DNA: TGTGCCAGCAGCTCCCCGCCGACAGGGTTTACAGATACGCAGTATTTT. Its protein product is CASSSPPTGFTDTQYF.

This clonotype came up a few times. This chain links TRBV2 with TRBJ2-5, with TRBD2 identical over 7 bases. J gave up 3 bases and V 2 bases, and 3 bases lay outside the gene matches. CDR3 length: 14 residues. The germline CDR1 and CDR2 sequences are SNHLY and FYNNEI. As DNA, the CDR3 is TGTGCCAGCAGTGAAAAGGGAGGGAAAGAGACCCAGTACTTC. As protein: CASSEKGGKETQYF.

In its sample, this clonotype was seen many times. V is TRBV2 and J is TRBJ1-1, with D perhaps TRBD1 (5 bases). Trimming pared 4 bases from V and 3 bases from J, leaving 12 bases between. Per germline, CDR1 SNHLY and CDR2 FYNNEI. The length of the CDR3 is 14 residues. This CDR3 is CASSAGQGDTEAFF. CDR3 in DNA: TGTGCCAGCAGTGCCGGCCAGGGAGACACTGAAGCTTTCTTT.

This clonotype was detected a few times. The gene calls are TRBV19 and TRBJ1-5, with TRBD1 identical over 8 bases. In germline, CDR1 is LNHDA, CDR2 SQIVND (reference sequence). The J segment lost 3 bases and the V segment lost 5 bases, leaving 6 bases of the junction unmatched. The CDR3 is made up of 15 amino acids. CDR3 bases: TGTGCCAGTAGTGCCGGACAGGGTCTCAATCAGCCCCAGCATTTT. This codes for CASSAGQGLNQPQHF. Full variable domain (remainder filled in from reference TRBV19 and TRBJ1-5): DGGITQSPKYLFRKEGQNVTLSCEQNLNHDAMYWYRQDPGQGLRLIYYSQIVNDFQKGDIAEGYSVSREKKESFPLTVTSAQKNPTAFYLCASSAGQGLNQPQHFGDGTRLSIL.